This is a list of T cell receptor beta chains from one sample in a study of blood T cell repertoires in COVID-19. Generated by immunoSEQ multiplex PCR, the TCRdb table keeps only in-frame clones and is missing some. The table lists about 47,000 clones, nearly 90% of them singletons, with more than 2.5% in the top ten. The sample comprised peripheral blood. The receptors were gathered from a middle-aged man with active COVID-19. Both conserved end residues are part of each CDR3. The D gene is left open where the match is weak. Some rows mark clone size as missing; the rest say once, few, many or name a class of expanded clone.

v_gene: TRBV19; d_gene: NA; j_gene: TRBJ1-5; abundance: NA; CDR3nt: TGTGCCAGTGCAGGGAGGAATCAGCCCCAGCATTTT; CDR3aa: CASAGRNQPQHF
v_gene: TRBV2; d_gene: TRBD2; j_gene: TRBJ2-3; abundance: NA; CDR3nt: TGTGCCAGGAACGGGGGTAGCGGGGCTAGCACAGATACGCAGTATTTT; CDR3aa: CARNGGSGASTDTQYF
v_gene: TRBV9; d_gene: NA; j_gene: TRBJ2-1; abundance: NA; CDR3nt: TGTGCCAGCAGCGGTAGACGGCAGGACAATGAGCAGTTCTTC; CDR3aa: CASSGRRQDNEQFF
v_gene: TRBV5-4; d_gene: NA; j_gene: TRBJ2-3; abundance: NA; CDR3nt: TGTGCCAGCAGTTCCGGTTGGACAGATACGCAGTATTTT; CDR3aa: CASSSGWTDTQYF
v_gene: TRBV28; d_gene: NA; j_gene: TRBJ2-1; abundance: once; CDR3nt: TGTGCCAGCAGTTTTACACCTAAGGGGTACAATGAGCAGTTCTTC; CDR3aa: CASSFTPKGYNEQFF
v_gene: TRBV27; d_gene: NA; j_gene: TRBJ2-7; abundance: NA; CDR3nt: TGTGCCAGCAGTCCGAAAGCGGTAGGGGAGCAGTACTTC; CDR3aa: CASSPKAVGEQYF
v_gene: TRBV11-1; d_gene: NA; j_gene: TRBJ2-7; abundance: NA; CDR3nt: TGTGCCAGCAGCTTAAGTCCAGGGTTGAACGAGCAGTACTTC; CDR3aa: CASSLSPGLNEQYF
v_gene: TRBV20-1; d_gene: NA; j_gene: TRBJ2-3; abundance: NA; CDR3nt: TGCAGTGCTAGTCCGCGCCTTCGCACAGATACGCAGTATTTT; CDR3aa: CSASPRLRTDTQYF
v_gene: TRBV9; d_gene: TRBD1; j_gene: TRBJ1-1; abundance: NA; CDR3nt: TGTGCCAGCAGCTCCCAGGACAGGGATTTTTTCACTGAAGCTTTCTTT; CDR3aa: CASSSQDRDFFTEAFF
v_gene: TRBV7-2; d_gene: TRBD2; j_gene: TRBJ2-1; abundance: NA; CDR3nt: TGTGCCAGCAGCTTAGGGGCGGGGGATCTGACCGGTGAGCAGTTCTTC; CDR3aa: CASSLGAGDLTGEQFF
v_gene: TRBV18; d_gene: TRBD2; j_gene: TRBJ2-3; abundance: NA; CDR3nt: TGTGCCAGCTCACCCCGGACTAGCGGGGATGGGAAAGATACGCAGTATTTT; CDR3aa: CASSPRTSGDGKDTQYF
v_gene: TRBV4-3; d_gene: TRBD1; j_gene: TRBJ1-2; abundance: NA; CDR3nt: TGCGCCAGCAGCCAAAGGGGACAGGGGGCCGATGGCTACACCTTC; CDR3aa: CASSQRGQGADGYTF
v_gene: TRBV7-9; d_gene: NA; j_gene: TRBJ2-3; abundance: NA; CDR3nt: TGTGCCAGCAGCTTAGGAGGTAGAGGCCGATCGAGCACAGATACGCAGTATTTT; CDR3aa: CASSLGGRGRSSTDTQYF
v_gene: TRBV2; d_gene: TRBD2; j_gene: TRBJ2-5; abundance: NA; CDR3nt: TGTGCCAGCTGGCGGGGGGCAGAGACCCAGTACTTC; CDR3aa: CASWRGAETQYF
v_gene: TRBV6-5; d_gene: TRBD1; j_gene: TRBJ2-4; abundance: NA; CDR3nt: TGTGCCAGCAGGAACCCCGGACAGGGAAACATTCAGTACTTC; CDR3aa: CASRNPGQGNIQYF
v_gene: TRBV7-3; d_gene: NA; j_gene: TRBJ1-2; abundance: NA; CDR3nt: TGTGCCAGCAGCTTTTCGGGGAGTTCTCCCTATGGCTACACCTTC; CDR3aa: CASSFSGSSPYGYTF
v_gene: TRBV5-1; d_gene: TRBD2; j_gene: TRBJ2-1; abundance: NA; CDR3nt: TGCGCCAGCAGCTCCTTGACTAGCGGGATTAGTTCCTACAATGAGCAGTTCTTC; CDR3aa: CASSSLTSGISSYNEQFF
v_gene: TRBV2; d_gene: TRBD2; j_gene: TRBJ2-3; abundance: NA; CDR3nt: TGTGCCAGCAGTGAACTAGCGGACGCACAAGATACGCAGTATTTT; CDR3aa: CASSELADAQDTQYF